This passage covers 14 T cell receptor beta chains from one sample sequenced in a study of blood T cell repertoires in COVID-19. Sequencing was performed with immunoSEQ multiplex PCR; in TCRdb, only in-frame clones are kept and a portion is missing. The repertoire includes about 70,000 clones, 65% to 80% of them detected once, and 25% to 30% sits in the top ten. The sequenced sample consisted of peripheral blood. The receptor set was obtained from a woman of 80 years or more with active or convalescent COVID-19.

The chain couples TRBV2 to TRBJ1-2; perhaps TRBD1 as D (6 bases). V was pared by 2 bases and J by 8 bases, with 15 bases between. The CDR3 runs 14 residues. The germline V gene encodes CDR1 SNHLY and CDR2 FYNNEI. This CDR3 is CASSEQGIPKGYTF. CDR3 bases: TGTGCCAGCAGTGAACAGGGGATCCCTAAGGGCTACACCTTC.

The chain is built from TRBV30 and TRBJ1-2, with D hard to call. Germline CDR1 and CDR2: GTSNPN and SVGIG (reference sequence). CDR3 size: 15 residues. Deletions cut 0 bases from V and 5 bases from J, with 16 bases between. CDR3 sequence reads: CAWSVMGPSGYGYTF. The CDR3 bases are TGTGCCTGGAGTGTAATGGGTCCCTCGGGATATGGCTACACCTTC.

For the CDR3, the DNA is TGCGCCAGCAGCTTGACGGCAGCGAAATCTAATTCACCCCTCCACTTT. As protein: CASSLTAAKSNSPLHF. V usage is TRBV5-1 and J usage is TRBJ1-6; unclear D gene. Per germline, CDR1 SGHRS and CDR2 YFSETQ. Deletions cut 1 base from V and 6 bases from J, with 14 bases between. The CDR3 runs to 16 residues.

This chain uses TRBV24-1 with TRBJ1-3, with 8 bases lining up with TRBD1. The V and J ends lost 0 bases and 0 bases, in that order; junction bases with no gene match: 9. CDR1 KGHDR and CDR2 SFDVKD come from the germline V gene. The CDR3 sequence is 19 residues long. For the CDR3, the DNA is TGTGCCACCAGTGATTTGCAAAGGGACAGGCCGCTCTCTGGAAACACCATATATTTT. Translation gives CATSDLQRDRPLSGNTIYF.

The V and J genes are TRBV2 and TRBJ2-2, with 7 bases lining up with TRBD2. The J segment lost 5 bases and the V segment lost 3 bases, leaving 6 bases of the junction unmatched. This CDR3 spans 15 amino acids. Per germline, CDR1 SNHLY and CDR2 FYNNEI. Written as DNA, the CDR3 is TGTGCCAGCAGTGAGCAAGCGGGGCGGACCGGGGAGCTGTTTTTT. Translated, it gives CASSEQAGRTGELFF.

The CDR3 protein is CASSLGPFRGNSKNIQYF. CDR3 in DNA: TGTGCCAGCAGCTTAGGACCCTTCAGGGGGAATTCCAAAAACATTCAGTACTTC. This chain connects TRBV7-8 to TRBJ2-4; 7 nucleotides line up with TRBD1. V dropped 1 base and J dropped 2; count of bases not matched to a gene: 11. There are 18 residues in the CDR3. Germline CDR1 SGHVS, CDR2 FQNEAQ. Complete variable domain (other parts from reference TRBV7-8 and TRBJ2-4): GAGVSQSPRYKVAKRGQDVALRCDPISGHVSLFWYQQALGQGPEFLTYFQNEAQLDKSGLPSDRFFAERPEGSVSTLKIQRTQQEDSAVYLCASSLGPFRGNSKNIQYFGAGTRLSVL.

This rearrangement joins TRBV3-1 (or the pseudogene TRBV3-2) to TRBJ1-6, with D uncertain. CDR1 is LGHDT and CDR2 is YNNKEL in the germline V gene (reference sequence). This CDR3 has 14 residues. Deletions cut 2 bases from V and 10 bases from J, with 12 bases between. The CDR3 DNA sequence: TGTGCCAGCAGCCAAACCGGGTCCCGATCACCCCTCCACTTT. It is translated as CASSQTGSRSPLHF.

A few counts support this clone. The chain combines TRBV18 with TRBJ2-5, with D uncertain. This CDR3 has 13 residues. Per germline, CDR1 KGHSH and CDR2 LQKENI. V dropped 4 bases and J dropped 4 bases, with 10 bases sitting between them. The CDR3 DNA reads as TGTGCCAGCTCACTGAAGATCGGAGAGACCCAGTACTTC. It specifies CASSLKIGETQYF. The full variable domain, completed using reference TRBV18 and TRBJ2-5, is NAGVMQNPRHLVRRRGQEARLRCSPMKGHSHVYWYRQLPEEGLKFMVYLQKENIIDESGMPKERFSAEFPKEGPSILRIQQVVRGDSAAYFCASSLKIGETQYFGPGTRLLVL.

The V call is TRBV29-1, the J call TRBJ1-2; no firm D call. Looked up from germline, CDR1 is SQVTM and CDR2 is ANQGSEA. The CDR3 extends over 14 amino acids. Trimming removed 1 base at V and 8 bases at J, with 17 bases between. The DNA of the CDR3 is TGCAGCGTTGAAGGATTTGAGGTCCTTGACGGCTACACCTTC. Its translation is CSVEGFEVLDGYTF.

This sequence joins TRBV7-6 and TRBJ2-1; 12 nucleotides agree with TRBD2. CDR1 and CDR2 from the germline V gene are SGHVS and FNYEAQ. This CDR3 has 17 amino acids. V lost 5 bases, J lost 8 bases, and 13 bases stayed unmatched. CDR3 coding DNA: TGTGCCAGCAGCCATATGCGCGCTAGCGGGGGGGCATATGAGCAGTTCTTC. It yields the protein CASSHMRASGGAYEQFF.

The V gene is TRBV5-1, the J gene TRBJ1-1; 8 nucleotides match TRBD1. After removal of 3 bases from V and 3 bases from J, the junction contained 10 bases not matched to a gene. This CDR3 region has 16 residues. CDR1 and CDR2 (germline): SGHRS, YFSETQ. CDR3 loop: CASSSAGTGQYTEAFF. CDR3 DNA: TGCGCCAGCAGCTCAGCCGGGACAGGACAATACACTGAAGCTTTCTTT.

The J gene is TRBJ1-6, the V gene TRBV7-2, with D maybe TRBD1 (5 bases). The V and J ends lost 2 bases and 6 bases respectively, with 11 bases between them. CDR3 length equals 15 residues. Germline V CDR1 and CDR2: SGHTA, FQGNSA. In DNA, the CDR3 is TGTGCCAGCAGCTTATCCCAGGGAAGTAATTCACCCCTCCACTTT. It is translated as CASSLSQGSNSPLHF. Together with reference TRBV7-2 and TRBJ1-6, the CDR3 gives the full variable domain: GAGVSQSPSNKVTEKGKDVELRCDPISGHTALYWYRQSLGQGLEFLIYFQGNSAPDKSGLPSDRFSAERTGGSVSTLTIQRTQQEDSAVYLCASSLSQGSNSPLHFGNGTRLTVT.

This clone was seen just once. The chain employs TRBV7-2 and TRBJ2-7; D uncertain. Trimming took off 5 bases at V and 6 bases at J, with 11 bases between the two ends. CDR3 length equals 12 residues. Germline V gene sequence: CDR1 SGHTA, CDR2 FQGNSA. CDR3 in amino acids: CASSAMYGEQYF. The CDR3, as DNA: TGTGCCAGCAGCGCTATGTACGGCGAGCAGTACTTC.

CDR3 in amino acids: CASSLEGRRDEKLFF. CDR3 DNA: TGTGCCAGCAGTTTGGAGGGGCGTAGGGATGAAAAACTGTTTTTT. The chain is built from TRBV27 and TRBJ1-4, with D maybe TRBD1 (5 bases). The CDR3 is 15 residues long. V was shortened by 3 bases and J by 6 bases, with 14 bases between the two germline ends. The germline V gene has CDR1 MNHEY and CDR2 SMNVEV (reference sequence).